The TCR beta chain described here comes from a study of blood T cell repertoires in COVID-19. Across the study: T cells, B-cell-depleted T cells, or PBMCs supplied cDNA or gDNA.

Authors' methods: Quantification of nucleated cells was approximated via reference gene primer amplification. This table comes from immunoSEQ multiplex PCR, and its TCRdb copy is limited to in-frame clones, with some not included. V, J and clone size are those of that table, while D and trimming were read from the DNA. The profile shows 250,000 to 300,000 clones, approximately 83% of them singletons. This clone has just one count. Living in about two dozen US areas, the participants were between about 18 and 90 years of age. The study assigned cohorts using participant-reported clinical history. Per germline, CDR1 SGHTA and CDR2 FQGTGA. There are 15 residues in the CDR3. The J segment lost 10 bases and the V segment lost 5 bases, leaving 12 bases of the junction unmatched.

The TCR sequence derives from a man between 50 and 59 years old who had recovered from COVID-19. Sequenced: PBMCs or T cells enriched from blood (not recorded which). The chain employs TRBV7-3 and TRBJ2-1; 9 nucleotides line up with TRBD2. CDR3 bases: TGTGCCAGCAGCAAAGGCCTAGCGGGGCCCGGGGAGCAGTTCTTC. Its protein product is CASSKGLAGPGEQFF.